This TCR beta chain was obtained from a study of T cell clonotyping in hematopoietic cell transplantation. Study-level points and caveats: Cells were unsorted, so CD4 and CD8 contributions were not separated. Graft donor and pretransplant recipient Inverse Simpson Index values predicted broader posttransplant TCR diversity. At the given depth, recipient repertoires were over 95% de novo clonotypes. After transplant, recipient diversity fell while pathologically expanded clonotypes grew through day 180.

This CDR3 has 15 residues. Germline CDR1 reads SQVTM; CDR2 reads ANQGSEA. The ends were cut back, 1 base at V and 2 bases at J, with 12 bases in the middle. This clone was observed a single time. Its target is not known. Clones were sequenced by immunoSEQ multiplex PCR, and TCRdb holds only the in-frame ones, with some missing. The data hold 69,000 or so clones, with approximately 94% observed a single time. This TCR was sampled from a man over 45 in good health. Some clones in this sample may be carry-over from other donors' samples. The chain uses TRBV29-1 and TRBJ1-3, with unresolved D. The sample taken for sequencing was peripheral blood mononuclear cells. This CDR3 reads CSVEARSHAGNTIYF. As DNA, the CDR3 is TGCAGCGTTGAAGCACGGAGCCACGCTGGAAACACCATATATTTT. Using reference TRBV29-1 and TRBJ1-3 for the parts outside the CDR3, the full variable domain is SAVISQKPSRDICQRGTSLTIQCQVDSQVTMMFWYRQQPGQSLTLIATANQGSEATYESGFVIDKFPISRPNLTFSTLTVSNMSPEDSSIYLCSVEARSHAGNTIYFGEGSWLTVV.